This entry lists 14 T cell receptor beta chains sequenced from one sample in a study of T cell changes during pregnancy in multiple sclerosis (dated by TCRdb to the late 2010s). Library method: the immunoSEQ multiplex PCR assay. Here the immuneACCESS table is served through TCRdb, limited to in-frame sequences with V and J called. Missing clones are a known gap in these copies; in checked studies unresolved V genes cover under half, and the rest lacks a known reason. The table for this sample lists about 42,000 clones; around 80% of them were counted only once. The top ten constitute around 0.58% of the sample. The material sequenced was CD4+ T cells from peripheral blood mononuclear cells, taken before pregnancy. The receptors shown here come from a female donor with multiple sclerosis, enrolled in a pregnancy study.

In its sample, this clone was seen once. The rearrangement links TRBV5-1 to TRBJ2-3; a weak D match, TRBD2 (6 bases). This CDR3 contains 16 residues. Trimming pared 4 bases from V and 3 bases from J, leaving 18 bases between. Looked up from germline, CDR1 is SGHRS and CDR2 is YFSETQ. In nucleotides, the CDR3 is TGCGCCAGCAGCAGGGGCGGGGACCCGGGAACAGATACGCAGTATTTT. Its protein is CASSRGGDPGTDTQYF.

This chain uses TRBV9 with TRBJ2-2, with 13 bases that match TRBD2. Germline CDR1 SGDLS, CDR2 YYNGEE. J gave up 4 bases and V 5 bases, and 11 bases lay outside the gene matches. The CDR3 is 18 residues long. CDR3 DNA: TGTGCCAGCAGGAGACACGGGACTAGCGGGGTAACCACCGGGGAGCTGTTTTTT. Translated, it gives CASRRHGTSGVTTGELFF.

With respect to this clone: A read error may account for a junction end that differs from germline. The genes are TRBV7-9 and TRBJ2-1; 8 bases match TRBD2. CDR1 and CDR2 from the germline V gene are SEHNR and FQNEAQ (reference sequence). CDR3 length: 17 amino acids. CDR3 protein: CANSLREGRELHNEQFF. The CDR3 DNA is TGTGCCAACAGCTTACGGGAGGGCCGGGAACTCCACAATGAGCAGTTCTTC.

V usage is TRBV6-6 and J usage is TRBJ1-1; D is unclear. CDR1 and CDR2 from the germline V gene are MNHNY and SVGAGI (reference sequence). V lost 6 bases, J lost 0 bases, and 11 bases lay in between. The CDR3 runs to 14 residues. The CDR3, as DNA: TGTGCCAGCAGCCCGCCAGTCATGAACACTGAAGCTTTCTTT. Encoded protein: CASSPPVMNTEAFF.

The rearrangement uses TRBV5-6 and TRBJ1-2; the D is unclear. Germline V gene lookup returns CDR1 SGHDT and CDR2 YYEEEE. CDR3 length: 14 amino acids. Trimming pared 2 bases from V and 5 bases from J, leaving 13 bases between. CDR3 coding DNA: TGTGCCAGCAGCTTAAGGGCGCCGGGGTATGGCTACACCTTC. This gives the protein CASSLRAPGYGYTF.

V usage is TRBV19 and J usage is TRBJ2-6, with D unclear. CDR3 length: 15 residues. The V end lost 3 bases, the J end lost 1 base, and 7 bases lay between the germline ends. Germline V gives CDR1 LNHDA, CDR2 SQIVND (reference sequence). CDR3 sequence (DNA): TGTGCCAGTAGTATTGGCCCTTCTGGGGCCAACGTCCTGACTTTC. Translating gives CASSIGPSGANVLTF.

This clone was observed a single time. The V call is TRBV4-2, the J call TRBJ1-4, with D perhaps matching TRBD1 (5 bases). The CDR3 is 15 amino acids. V lost 5 bases and J lost 5, with 15 bases in between. CDR1 and CDR2 from the germline V gene are LGHNA and YNFKEQ. This chain's CDR3 is CASSDGQGWNEKLFF. CDR3 DNA: TGTGCCAGCAGCGACGGTCAGGGATGGAATGAAAAACTGTTTTTT.

The J gene is TRBJ2-3, the V gene TRBV6-5, with D perhaps matching TRBD2 (5 bases). Per germline, CDR1 MNHEY and CDR2 SVGAGI. There are 15 residues in the CDR3. V lost 4 bases and J lost 2, with 13 bases in between. Written as DNA, the CDR3 is TGTGCCAGCAGTTTCTCGGGCGGGCCCACAGATACGCAGTATTTT. As protein: CASSFSGGPTDTQYF.

The chain carries TRBV10-1 and TRBJ1-1, with TRBD1 matching 8 bases. Per germline, CDR1 WNHNN and CDR2 SYGVQD (reference sequence). V was pared by 8 bases and J by 3 bases, with 5 bases of the junction left unmatched. The length of the CDR3 is 13 residues. DNA of the CDR3: TGCGCCAGCGGTACAGGGGGAGACACTGAAGCTTTCTTT. As protein: CASGTGGDTEAFF.

This clone came up a few times. The chain links TRBV7-2 to TRBJ1-6, with D possibly TRBD1 on 6 matching bases. Deletions cut 1 base from V and 9 bases from J, with 10 bases between. The germline V gene has CDR1 SGHTA and CDR2 FQGNSA. The CDR3 totals 14 residues. CDR3 DNA sequence: TGTGCCAGCAGCTTAGAGGGGGTTGGTTCACCCCTCCACTTT. Translated: CASSLEGVGSPLHF.

This chain joins TRBV27 and TRBJ2-2, with 8 bases identical to TRBD2. The germline CDR1 and CDR2 sequences are MNHEY and SMNVEV (reference sequence). CDR3 length: 14 residues. V trimming: 6 bases; J trimming: 2 bases; junction bases outside the gene matches: 2. CDR3 region: CASRTSANTGELFF. The CDR3 region has the DNA TGTGCCAGCAGGACTAGCGCTAACACCGGGGAGCTGTTTTTT.

This chain joins TRBV7-6 and TRBJ2-2, with 7 bases lining up with TRBD2. V dropped 0 bases and J dropped 1; count of bases not matched to a gene: 2. Germline values: CDR1 SGHVS, CDR2 FNYEAQ. The CDR3 is 16 residues long. The CDR3 loop is CASSLAPGGNTGELFF. The CDR3 DNA is TGTGCCAGCAGCTTAGCCCCGGGGGGGAACACCGGGGAGCTGTTTTTT.

V gene TRBV6-1 combines with J gene TRBJ2-3, with 10 nucleotides matching TRBD2. CDR3 length: 17 residues. The ends lost 3 bases at V and 1 base at J; junction bases unmatched: 7. Germline loops: CDR1 MNHNS, CDR2 SASEGT. The CDR3 here is CASSDTHLAGGTDTQYF. The CDR3 region has the DNA TGTGCCAGCAGTGATACCCACCTAGCGGGGGGCACAGATACGCAGTATTTT.

This clone came up a few times. The chain employs TRBV7-9 and TRBJ1-1; maybe TRBD1 (6 bases). There are 15 residues in the CDR3. Germline assignment: CDR1 SEHNR and CDR2 FQNEAQ (reference sequence). V lost 0 bases and J lost 5, with 13 bases in between. In DNA form, the CDR3 reads TGTGCCAGCAGCTTAGCGACAGGAATGTCAACTGAAGCTTTCTTT. Amino acids: CASSLATGMSTEAFF.